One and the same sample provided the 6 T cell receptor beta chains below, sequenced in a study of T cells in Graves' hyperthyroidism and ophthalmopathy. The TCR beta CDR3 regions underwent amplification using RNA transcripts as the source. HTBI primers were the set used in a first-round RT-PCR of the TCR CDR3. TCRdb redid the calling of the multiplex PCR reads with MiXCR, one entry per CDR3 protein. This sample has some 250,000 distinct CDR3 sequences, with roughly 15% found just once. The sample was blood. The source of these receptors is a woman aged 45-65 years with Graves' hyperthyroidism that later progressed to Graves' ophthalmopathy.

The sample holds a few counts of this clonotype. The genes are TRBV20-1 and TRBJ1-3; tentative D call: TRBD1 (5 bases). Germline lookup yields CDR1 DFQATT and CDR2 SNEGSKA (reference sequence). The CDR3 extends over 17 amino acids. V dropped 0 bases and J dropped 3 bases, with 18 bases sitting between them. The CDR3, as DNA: TGCAGTGCTAGAGATGGGAGGGGATTAAGCTTTGGAAACACCATATATTTT. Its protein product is CSARDGRGLSFGNTIYF.

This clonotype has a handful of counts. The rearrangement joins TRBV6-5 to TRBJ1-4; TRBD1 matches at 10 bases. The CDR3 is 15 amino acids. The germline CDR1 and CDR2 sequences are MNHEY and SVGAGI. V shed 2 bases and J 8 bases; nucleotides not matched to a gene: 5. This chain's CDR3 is CASSYGDRGNEKLFF. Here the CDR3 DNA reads TGTGCCAGCAGTTACGGGGACAGGGGAAACGAAAAACTGTTTTTT.

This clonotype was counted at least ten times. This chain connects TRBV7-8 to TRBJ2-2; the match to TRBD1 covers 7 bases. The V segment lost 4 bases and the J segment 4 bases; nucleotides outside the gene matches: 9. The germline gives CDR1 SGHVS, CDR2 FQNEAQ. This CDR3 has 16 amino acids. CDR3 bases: TGTGCCAGCAGCTCGACAGGGATGATTGGCACCGGGGAGCTGTTTTTT. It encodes CASSSTGMIGTGELFF.

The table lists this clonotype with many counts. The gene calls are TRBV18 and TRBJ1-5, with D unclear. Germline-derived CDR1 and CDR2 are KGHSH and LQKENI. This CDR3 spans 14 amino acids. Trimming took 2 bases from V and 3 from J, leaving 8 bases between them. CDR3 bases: TGTGCCAGCTCACCAGGAGGCCCCAATCAGCCCCAGCATTTT. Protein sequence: CASSPGGPNQPQHF.

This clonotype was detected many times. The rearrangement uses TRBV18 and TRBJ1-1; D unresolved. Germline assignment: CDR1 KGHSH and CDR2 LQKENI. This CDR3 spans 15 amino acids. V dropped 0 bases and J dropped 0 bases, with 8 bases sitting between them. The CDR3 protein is CASSPPSQLNTEAFF. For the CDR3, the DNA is TGTGCCAGCTCACCACCGTCACAGTTGAACACTGAAGCTTTCTTT.

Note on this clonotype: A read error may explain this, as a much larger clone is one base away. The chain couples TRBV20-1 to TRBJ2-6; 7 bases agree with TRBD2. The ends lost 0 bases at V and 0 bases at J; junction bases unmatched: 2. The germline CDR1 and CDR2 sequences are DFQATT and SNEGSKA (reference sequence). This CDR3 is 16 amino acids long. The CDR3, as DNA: TGCAGTGCTAGAGATGGGAGGGACTCTGGGGCCAACGTCCTGACTTTC. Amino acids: CSARDGRDSGANVLTF.